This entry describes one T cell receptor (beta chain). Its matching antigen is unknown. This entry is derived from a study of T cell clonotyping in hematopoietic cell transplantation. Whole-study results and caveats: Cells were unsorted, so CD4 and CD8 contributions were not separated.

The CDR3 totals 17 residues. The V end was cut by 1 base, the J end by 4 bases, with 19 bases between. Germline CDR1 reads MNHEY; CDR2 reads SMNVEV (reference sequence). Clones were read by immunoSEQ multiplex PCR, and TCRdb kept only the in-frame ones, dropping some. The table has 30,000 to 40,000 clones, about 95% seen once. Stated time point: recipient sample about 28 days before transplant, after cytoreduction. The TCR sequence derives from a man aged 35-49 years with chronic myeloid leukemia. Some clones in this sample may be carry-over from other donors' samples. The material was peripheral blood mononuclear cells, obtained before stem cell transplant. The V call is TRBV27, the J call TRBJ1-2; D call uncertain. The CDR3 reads CASSLFPPLNGPYGYTF. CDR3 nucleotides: TGTGCCAGCAGTTTATTCCCGCCCTTGAACGGTCCCTATGGCTACACCTTC.